This T cell receptor (beta chain) was recovered during a study of T cells in Graves' hyperthyroidism and ophthalmopathy. There are 13 residues in the CDR3. The ends were cut back, 1 base at V and 9 bases at J, with 11 bases in the middle. Germline loops: CDR1 SGHDT, CDR2 YYEEEE. Study findings and constraints: Within blood appeared most thyroid clonotypes that had expanded above 0.001.

PBMCs were obtained from roughly 10 ml fresh peripheral blood. It was RNA transcripts that yielded the amplified TCR beta CDR3 regions. Researchers ran a first-round RT-PCR on the TCR CDR3 using the HTBI primer set. A single record per CDR3 protein comes from TCRdb applying MiXCR to the multiplex PCR reads. The data contain more than 350,000 distinct CDR3 sequences, roughly 14% of them singletons. This clonotype was found many times. Its antigen is unknown. The clonotype comes from a woman aged 25 to 39 with Graves' ophthalmopathy. The sample consisted of blood. This chain links TRBV5-6 with TRBJ2-1; D is possibly TRBD1 or TRBD2 (5 bases each). This CDR3 is CASSLFSGLEQFF. CDR3 in DNA: TGTGCCAGCAGCTTGTTCTCGGGGCTTGAGCAGTTCTTC.